This T cell receptor beta chain was sequenced in a study of neurological immune-mediated disorders. The cDNA was synthesized by means of template-switch 5'RACE, which was carried out with 10-nucleotide random UMIs. MiXCR was run by TCRdb on the 5' RACE reads, yielding one entry per CDR3 protein. This table holds about 66,000 distinct CDR3 sequences, 3% to 4% found once. This clonotype was found many times. Its antigen is not identified. The unsorted libraries had their origin in 2 million PBMCs stored at -80 C. The study's findings and limits: There were no CDR3 amino acid sequences shared by expanded clones across subjects, a result suggesting private repertoires in all groups. Neither clinical nor MRI features showed any association with the multiple sclerosis repertoire cluster, and the authors stated that larger cohorts are needed.

Sequenced sample: PBMCs. This TCR was sampled from a man between 35 and 55 years old with multiple sclerosis.

This CDR3 reads CASSDPGQVGEKLFF. In DNA form, the CDR3 reads TGTGCCAGCAGTGACCCGGGACAGGTGGGCGAAAAACTGTTTTTT. V is TRBV6-6 and J is TRBJ1-4, with TRBD1 matching 8 bases. V lost 5 bases, J lost 8 bases, and 10 bases stayed unmatched. The CDR3 extends over 15 amino acids. The germline V gene has CDR1 MNHNY and CDR2 SVGAGI (reference sequence).